This T cell receptor beta chain was documented in a study of cytomegalovirus exposure and HLA in healthy donors. Study information: A subsequent analysis stated that the approximately 110 validation repertoires were run on the same platform as the approximately 700 first-cohort repertoires.

The method was immunoSEQ multiplex PCR; TCRdb's version includes in-frame clones alone and lacks a portion of them. This sample has around 350,000 clones, with 70% to 90% found just once. Germline loops: CDR1 MNHNS, CDR2 SASEGT. V lost 6 bases to trimming and J lost 1 base; unmatched junction nucleotides: 3. CDR3 length: 15 amino acids. As concerns this clone: Antigen unknown.

The study drew the donors from its 120-subject validation cohort, separate from the 666-subject first cohort. Findings of the study overall: The authors listed around 150 TCR beta chains as cytomegalovirus-associated. For cytomegalovirus status, the classifier reportedly gave diagnoses with high specificity and sensitivity.

This sequence joins TRBV6-1 and TRBJ2-3, with TRBD2 identical over 11 bases. This sequence originates from a woman between 18 and 30 years old in good health and CMV-seronegative. Sequencing was carried out using PBMCs. The CDR3 is CASSMTSGGTDTQYF. In nucleotides, the CDR3 is TGTGCCAGCAGCATGACTAGCGGGGGCACAGATACGCAGTATTTT.